What follows is one T cell receptor (beta chain) and its context. Its antigen is currently unknown. This entry belongs to a study of identical twins. Points from the study as a whole: Alpha sequences that were out-of-frame and twin-shared showed an excess of low generation probability. Not following the same donors, the study drew its conclusions from cross-sectional statistical analysis.

In TCRdb, the 5' RACE reads were re-called with MiXCR into one record per CDR3 protein. The table records hundreds of thousands of distinct CDR3 sequences, around 6.1% of them present only once. CDR3 length: 15 residues. The V end lost 6 bases, the J end lost 0 bases, and 9 bases lay between the germline ends. Per the germline V gene, CDR1 is SEHNR and CDR2 is FQNEAQ (reference sequence). The origin of this receptor is a man younger than 30 in good health. Sequencing was done on a sample of naive T cells sorted from blood. The chain couples TRBV7-9 to TRBJ2-6; D gene unclear. For the CDR3, the DNA is TGTGCCAGCAGACTTCTGCCCTCTGGGGCCAACGTCCTGACTTTC. Its protein is CASRLLPSGANVLTF.